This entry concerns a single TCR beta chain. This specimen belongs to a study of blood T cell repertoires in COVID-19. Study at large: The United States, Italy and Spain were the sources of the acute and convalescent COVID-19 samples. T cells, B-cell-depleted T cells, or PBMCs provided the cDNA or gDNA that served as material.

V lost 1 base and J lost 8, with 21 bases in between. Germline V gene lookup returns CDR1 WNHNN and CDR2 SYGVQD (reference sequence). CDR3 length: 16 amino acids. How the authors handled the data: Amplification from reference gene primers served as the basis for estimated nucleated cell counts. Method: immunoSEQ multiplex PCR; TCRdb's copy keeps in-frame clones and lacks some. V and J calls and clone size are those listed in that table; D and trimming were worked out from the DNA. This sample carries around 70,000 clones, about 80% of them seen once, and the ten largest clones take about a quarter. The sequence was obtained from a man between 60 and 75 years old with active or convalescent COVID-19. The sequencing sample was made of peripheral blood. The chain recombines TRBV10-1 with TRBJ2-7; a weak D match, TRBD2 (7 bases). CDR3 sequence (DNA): TGCGCCAGCAGTGAGTTCTGGCGGGGGCTTGGAACCCAGCAGTACTTC. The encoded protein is CASSEFWRGLGTQQYF.